The 14 T cell receptor beta chains below all came from one sample that was sequenced in a study of T cells after posttransplantation cyclophosphamide. Assay: immunoSEQ multiplex PCR; the TCRdb copy retains only in-frame clones and omits some. This sample carries roughly 35,000 clones, none of them present only once. Sequencing was carried out using PBMCs. The source of these receptors is a girl aged 10 to 17 in good health, CMV-negative, and a related stem cell transplant donor.

This clone came up many times. This chain links TRBV19 with TRBJ1-1; possible D gene TRBD1, 5 bases. V shed 1 base and J shed 7 bases, with 16 bases lying between them. This CDR3 is built from 15 residues. Per germline, CDR1 LNHDA and CDR2 SQIVND (reference sequence). As DNA, the CDR3 is TGTGCCAGTAGTATAGTCCCGACAGACAAGCATGAAGCTTTCTTT. Translating gives CASSIVPTDKHEAFF.

In its sample, this clone was seen many times. This chain joins TRBV10-3 and TRBJ1-2, with 8 bases fitting TRBD1. Trimming removed 4 bases from V and 5 bases from J; junction bases left unmatched: 0. Germline-derived CDR1 and CDR2 are ENHRY and SYGVKD. The CDR3 sequence is 12 residues long. The CDR3 DNA reads TGTGCCATCAGTGGACAGGGGTATGGCTACACCTTC. Translating gives CAISGQGYGYTF.

This clone was seen many times. The chain combines TRBV19 with TRBJ1-1; possibly TRBD1 for D (6 bases). The CDR3 length is 14 residues. Deletions cut 6 bases from V and 1 base from J, with 12 bases between. Germline CDR1 is LNHDA and CDR2 is SQIVND (reference sequence). CDR3 protein: CASRPRGGNTEAFF. DNA for the CDR3: TGTGCCAGTAGGCCCCGAGGGGGGAACACTGAAGCTTTCTTT.

This clone has a handful of counts. The rearrangement joins TRBV28 to TRBJ1-1; D is perhaps TRBD1 (5 bases). Trimming removed 7 bases from V and 5 bases from J, with 20 bases in between. Germline V gives CDR1 MDHEN, CDR2 SYDVKM. The CDR3 consists of 15 residues. CDR3 in amino acids: CASTRAGGMSTEAFF. The CDR3 coding sequence is TGTGCCAGCACCCGGGCCGGGGGGATGAGTACTGAAGCTTTCTTT.

This clone was counted many times. The chain uses TRBV28 and TRBJ1-2; TRBD1 matches 9 bases. Germline CDR1 and CDR2: MDHEN and SYDVKM. The V and J ends lost 6 bases and 1 base, in that order; junction bases with no gene match: 6. This CDR3 comprises 15 residues. The CDR3: CASRRQGGINYGYTF. The CDR3 nucleotides are TGTGCCAGCAGACGACAGGGGGGAATTAACTATGGCTACACCTTC.

This clone was detected only a few times. This chain connects TRBV4-1 to TRBJ2-3; 11 bases match TRBD2. This CDR3 is 16 amino acids long. Germline V lookup: CDR1 MGHRA, CDR2 YSYEKL. The V segment lost 5 bases and the J segment 3 bases; nucleotides outside the gene matches: 7. The CDR3 coding sequence is TGCGCCAGCAGCTCCCAACTAGCGGGAGTAACAGATACGCAGTATTTT. It yields the protein CASSSQLAGVTDTQYF.

This clone was seen only a few times. This chain uses TRBV28 with TRBJ2-5; 7 positions agree with TRBD1. The CDR3 runs to 14 residues. The V segment lost 6 bases and the J segment 4 bases; nucleotides outside the gene matches: 8. Germline V gives CDR1 MDHEN, CDR2 SYDVKM. CDR3 in DNA: TGTGCCAGCAGCCACAGGGGAGTCGGAGAGACCCAGTACTTC. Its translation is CASSHRGVGETQYF.

This clone was detected many times. CDR3 sequence (DNA): TGTGCCATCAGTGGAGACAGGGAGAATGAGCAGTTCTTC. Its translation is CAISGDRENEQFF. V usage is TRBV10-3 and J usage is TRBJ2-1; 7 bases agree with TRBD1. J gave up 7 bases and V 4 bases, and 4 bases lay outside the gene matches. The CDR3 consists of 13 residues. The V gene's germline CDR1 is ENHRY and CDR2 SYGVKD.

This clone occurred many times. The rearrangement joins TRBV10-3 to TRBJ1-4; weak D call: TRBD1 (5 bases). The germline V gene has CDR1 ENHRY and CDR2 SYGVKD. The CDR3 contains 14 residues. V was shortened by 6 bases and J by 3 bases, with 11 bases between the two germline ends. The CDR3 nucleotides are TGTGCCATCAGATCGGACACTTCTAATGAAAAACTGTTTTTT. Its translation is CAIRSDTSNEKLFF.

This clone was counted ten times or more. V gene TRBV2 combines with J gene TRBJ2-5; possibly TRBD1 for D (7 bases). V lost 8 bases and J lost 5, with 21 bases in between. The CDR3 length is 15 residues. Germline V CDR1 and CDR2: SNHLY, FYNNEI. CDR3 DNA sequence: TGTGCCAGCGATAATCCAGGGGGGATAGGTGAGACCCAGTACTTC. Translation gives CASDNPGGIGETQYF.

The chain has TRBV28 and TRBJ1-2, with D unresolved. The V end was cut by 3 bases, the J end by 3 bases, with 11 bases between. In germline, CDR1 is MDHEN, CDR2 SYDVKM. The CDR3 length is 14 residues. The CDR3 sequence: CASSLVRTDYGYTF. The CDR3 nucleotides are TGTGCCAGCAGTTTGGTAAGAACAGACTATGGCTACACCTTC.

This clone was recorded many times. The chain carries TRBV5-1 and TRBJ2-7; D unresolved. CDR3 length: 15 amino acids. The germline V gene encodes CDR1 SGHRS and CDR2 YFSETQ. Trimming stripped 1 base from V and 6 bases from J, with 17 bases between. The CDR3 nucleotides are TGCGCCAGCAGCTTGTGGGCAGCCACCGGCTCCGAGCAGTACTTC. Amino acid sequence: CASSLWAATGSEQYF.

In this sample, this clone turned up a few times. V gene TRBV29-1 combines with J gene TRBJ1-2, with TRBD1 matching over 7 bases. This CDR3 spans 12 amino acids. Germline V gives CDR1 SQVTM, CDR2 ANQGSEA. J lost 6 bases, V lost 4 bases, and 5 bases had no gene match. CDR3 residues: CSVADRRNGYTF. CDR3 coding DNA: TGCAGCGTTGCGGACAGGCGAAATGGCTACACCTTC. Full variable domain (remainder filled in from reference TRBV29-1 and TRBJ1-2): SAVISQKPSRDICQRGTSLTIQCQVDSQVTMMFWYRQQPGQSLTLIATANQGSEATYESGFVIDKFPISRPNLTFSTLTVSNMSPEDSSIYLCSVADRRNGYTFGSGTRLTVV.

This clone occurred many times. The rearrangement links TRBV6-5 to TRBJ1-2, with 7 positions matching TRBD1. The length of the CDR3 is 13 residues. The V segment lost 6 bases and the J segment 4 bases; nucleotides outside the gene matches: 5. Germline assignment: CDR1 MNHEY and CDR2 SVGAGI. The CDR3 region is CASSRDSGYGYTF. In nucleotides, the CDR3 is TGTGCCAGCAGCAGGGACAGCGGCTATGGCTACACCTTC.